Given below is one TCR beta chain in context. Its antigen is as yet unknown. Per germline, CDR1 ENHRY and CDR2 SYGVKD. The CDR3 runs 12 residues. V was clipped by 2 bases and J by 7 bases, with 5 bases between them. PCR involved 60 Vbeta and 13 Jbeta primers. Using immunoSEQ multiplex PCR, the repertoire was profiled, and TCRdb retains in-frame clones only, with some absent. The table lists roughly 180,000 clones, roughly 80% of them singletons, with around 0.8% in the top ten. The data originate from a study of cytomegalovirus exposure and HLA in healthy donors. Study conclusions and caveats: The investigators catalogued 150 to 200 TCR beta chains as cytomegalovirus-associated.

What was sequenced was PBMCs. This receptor was identified in a woman in her late teens or twenties in good health and CMV-seronegative. The V call is TRBV10-3, the J call TRBJ2-2; no clear D gene. The DNA of the CDR3 is TGTGCCATCAGTGAGGTCGGCGGGGAGCTGTTTTTT. Protein: CAISEVGGELFF.